Listed below are T cell receptor beta chains from one sample, sequenced in a study of blood T cell repertoires in COVID-19. Sequencing used immunoSEQ multiplex PCR; TCRdb keeps in-frame clones, though not all of them. The sample lists fewer than 250,000 clones, almost 90% occurring once. Sequenced sample: PBMCs or T cells enriched from blood (not recorded which). The receptor set was obtained from a man aged 25 to 40 who had been exposed to COVID-19. The CDR3 runs from the conserved cysteine through the conserved F or W. Each record gives: V gene, J gene, clone size, D gene, CDR3 DNA, CDR3 protein. D genes are given only for firm matches. Some rows have no size entry. The others give once, few or many, or a class for an expanded clone.

TRBV4-1,TRBJ1-3,NA,TRBD1,TGCGCCAGCAGCCAAAAGGGGGCGCCCGGAAACACCATATATTTT,CASSQKGAPGNTIYF
TRBV7-9,TRBJ1-5,NA,NA,TGTGCCAGCAGCTTCGGGGGAGGGCGGCAGCCCCAGCATTTT,CASSFGGGRQPQHF
TRBV7-8,TRBJ2-2,NA,NA,TGTGCCAGCAGCTTAGGAATCACAGGGCGGGCCGGGGAGCTGTTTTTT,CASSLGITGRAGELFF
TRBV11-2,TRBJ2-3,once,TRBD2,TGTGCCAGCAGCTCAACCGGGACTAGCGGGGAGGCGCAGTATTTT,CASSSTGTSGEAQYF
TRBV25-1,TRBJ1-2,NA,TRBD1,TGTGCCAGCAGTGTCGCCAGGGGGTACGGCTACACCTTC,CASSVARGYGYTF
TRBV9,TRBJ1-2,once,NA,TGTGCCAGCAGCTTTCCTAGGACGGGAAACTATGGCTACACCTTC,CASSFPRTGNYGYTF
TRBV4-2,TRBJ1-6,NA,NA,TGTGCCAGCAGCCAAGAACACAGGGCCTATAATTCACCCCTCCACTTT,CASSQEHRAYNSPLHF
TRBV14,TRBJ2-1,NA,NA,TGTGCCAGCAGCCAGGCCGCAGGGTTCAATGAGCAGTTCTTC,CASSQAAGFNEQFF
TRBV18,TRBJ2-3,NA,TRBD2,TGTGCCAGCTCACCAGGACTAGCGGGGACTAGCACAGATACGCAGTATTTT,CASSPGLAGTSTDTQYF
TRBV13,TRBJ2-5,NA,NA,TGTGCCAGCAGCCTCCAGGAGACCCAGTACTTC,CASSLQETQYF
TRBV7-3,TRBJ2-1,NA,TRBD2,TGTGCCAGCAGCAGACTAGCGGGGGTTCGTTACAATGAGCAGTTCTTC,CASSRLAGVRYNEQFF
TRBV19,TRBJ2-3,NA,NA,TGTGCCAGTGGCGGGACTTCTAGCACAGATACGCAGTATTTT,CASGGTSSTDTQYF
TRBV11-2,TRBJ1-1,once,NA,TGTGCCAGCAGCCCCGGCGGGGGGAACACTGAAGCTTTCTTT,CASSPGGGNTEAFF
TRBV21-1,TRBJ1-6,once,NA,TGTGCCAGCAGCAACATGGTAGCGGATTCACCCCTCCACTTT,CASSNMVADSPLHF
TRBV18,TRBJ2-1,NA,NA,TGTGCCAGCTTACCCTTTTCTCGCCGGGGCAATGAGCAGTTCTTC,CASLPFSRRGNEQFF
TRBV30,TRBJ2-2,NA,TRBD2,TGTGCCTGGAAAGGGACTAGCACCGGGGAGCTGTTTTTT,CAWKGTSTGELFF
TRBV6-5,TRBJ2-1,NA,NA,TGTGCCAGCAGTTACAGTGGGGGCGTTGTGGATGAGCAGTTCTTC,CASSYSGGVVDEQFF
TRBV10-2,TRBJ2-5,NA,NA,TGCGCCAGCAGTGACGGTGGGCGGGGTCCCCAACAAGAGACCCAGTACTTC,CASSDGGRGPQQETQYF
TRBV2,TRBJ1-5,few,NA,TGTGCCAGCAGGACACCTTTCCGTTCGTGGAATCAGCCCCAGCATTTT,CASRTPFRSWNQPQHF
TRBV6-5,TRBJ1-6,NA,NA,TGTGCCAGCGGCCGGGAATCCCGCCCAGGTTCACCCCTCCACTTT,CASGRESRPGSPLHF
TRBV3-1/TRBV3-2,TRBJ1-1,NA,NA,TGTGCCAGCAGCCAAGGGACAGCGGACACTGAAGCTTTCTTT,CASSQGTADTEAFF
TRBV28,TRBJ2-7,NA,TRBD2,TGTGCCAGCAGTTCCCTAGCGGGGGGCCCCAAGGAGCAGTACTTC,CASSSLAGGPKEQYF
TRBV18,TRBJ2-7,NA,NA,TGTGCCAGCTCACCAAGGCAGCTAGGCGAGCAGTACTTC,CASSPRQLGEQYF
TRBV4-1,TRBJ2-7,NA,TRBD1,TGCGCCAGCAGCCAAGTTGGGACAGGAGAGTACGAGCAGTACTTC,CASSQVGTGEYEQYF
TRBV5-5,TRBJ2-1,NA,NA,TGTGCCAGCAGCTCCCGCCTTTCGGGTAGCTCCTACAATGAGCAGTTCTTC,CASSSRLSGSSYNEQFF
TRBV12-5,TRBJ2-4,NA,TRBD2,TGTGCTAGTGGTTTGCATAGCGGGGGGGCCGAACCCAAAAACATTCAGTACTTC,CASGLHSGGAEPKNIQYF
TRBV6-5,TRBJ2-7,NA,NA,TGTGCCAGCTCCTCCGGCGGCGAAATCTACGAGCAGTACTTC,CASSSGGEIYEQYF
TRBV10-3,TRBJ2-3,NA,NA,TGTGCCGCCTTACGGGCGGGGGCAGCAGATACGCAGTATTTT,CAALRAGAADTQYF
TRBV6-2/TRBV6-3,TRBJ1-2,NA,TRBD1,TGTGCCAGCAGCCCTGGGACAGGGGGCGCCGCTAACTATGGCTACACCTTC,CASSPGTGGAANYGYTF
TRBV14,TRBJ2-1,NA,TRBD2,TGTGCCAGCAGCCAAAAAGTAAAGGGAGGGAGTCGTAATGAGCAGTTCTTC,CASSQKVKGGSRNEQFF
TRBV4-1,TRBJ2-3,NA,NA,TGCGCCAGCAGCCTCCTACAGGGACCCCCTAGCACAGATACGCAGTATTTT,CASSLLQGPPSTDTQYF
TRBV23-1,TRBJ1-2,once,NA,TGCGCCAGCAGTCAAGCACTACCCCGGAGCGGTGGCTACACCTTC,CASSQALPRSGGYTF
TRBV7-9,TRBJ2-1,NA,TRBD1,TGTGCCAGCAGCTTTAAGGACAGGGTTGGGAATGAGCAGTTCTTC,CASSFKDRVGNEQFF
TRBV10-3,TRBJ2-2,once,TRBD2,TGTGCCATCAGATCCCCGGGACTAGTCGGAGGGGTGAACACCGGGGAGCTGTTTTTT,CAIRSPGLVGGVNTGELFF
TRBV3-1/TRBV3-2,TRBJ2-3,NA,NA,TGTGCCAGCAGCCCGACTAGAAGCAGAGATACGCAGTATTTT,CASSPTRSRDTQYF
TRBV4-1,TRBJ2-7,NA,NA,TGCGCCAGCAGCCCCCGGGACGGGACACTCTACGAGCAGTACTTC,CASSPRDGTLYEQYF
TRBV13,TRBJ2-1,NA,TRBD2,TGTGCCAGCAGCTTCAAAGCGGGGGGGCCTAATTTCGAGCAGTTCTTC,CASSFKAGGPNFEQFF
TRBV7-2,TRBJ2-5,NA,TRBD2,TGTGCCAGCAGCTTTGCTAGCGGCGGGGTGTGGGAGACCCAGTACTTC,CASSFASGGVWETQYF
TRBV19,TRBJ1-5,NA,TRBD1,TGTGCCAGTAGACCCCCCGGGACAGGGGGCGTGAAGAGCAATCAGCCCCAGCATTTT,CASRPPGTGGVKSNQPQHF
TRBV30,TRBJ1-2,NA,NA,TGTGCCTGGAGTGTACAGGGTTATGGCTACACCTTC,CAWSVQGYGYTF
TRBV18,TRBJ1-2,NA,NA,TGTGCCAGCTCACCGGATAGGGGCGACTATGGCTACACCTTC,CASSPDRGDYGYTF
TRBV10-3,TRBJ1-4,NA,NA,TGTGCCATCAAGGGGTCTTCCCCCGAAAAACTGTTTTTT,CAIKGSSPEKLFF
TRBV7-3,TRBJ1-3,NA,NA,TGTGCCAGCAGGAACAGGGAAACTGGAAACACCATATATTTT,CASRNRETGNTIYF
TRBV11-3,TRBJ2-3,NA,NA,TGTGCCAGCAGCTTAGGGGTCCGGAGCGGGCCGAGGGACACAGATACGCAGTATTTT,CASSLGVRSGPRDTDTQYF
TRBV2,TRBJ2-5,many,NA,TGTGCCAGCAGTGAAATTCTCTTGTCCGGAGGGGAGACCCAGTACTTC,CASSEILLSGGETQYF
TRBV15,TRBJ1-5,NA,NA,TGTGCCACCAGCAGAGGACGGTCCTGGGACACAGGGATCGGTCAGCCCCAGCATTTT,CATSRGRSWDTGIGQPQHF
TRBV21-1,TRBJ1-1,once,NA,TGTGCCAGCGGGACAGGGCGCACTGAAGCTTTCTTT,CASGTGRTEAFF
TRBV9,TRBJ2-3,NA,TRBD1,TGTGCCAGCAGCGTCGACAGGGGGCGCATGGATACGCAGTATTTT,CASSVDRGRMDTQYF
TRBV7-9,TRBJ1-5,NA,TRBD1,TGTGCCAGCATGCCTGACAGGGATCAGCCCCAGCATTTT,CASMPDRDQPQHF
TRBV9,TRBJ1-5,NA,NA,TGTGCCAGCAGCGTAGAGGGAAGGGGGCCCCAGCATTTT,CASSVEGRGPQHF
TRBV10-3,TRBJ2-2,NA,TRBD1,TGTGCCATCAGTCCCTACAGGGGGGGACAGGGGGACACCGGGGAGCTGTTTTTT,CAISPYRGGQGDTGELFF
TRBV3-1/TRBV3-2,TRBJ2-3,NA,NA,TGTGCCAGCAGCCAAGCTAGAACAGATACGCAGTATTTT,CASSQARTDTQYF
TRBV2,TRBJ2-7,NA,NA,TGTGCCAGCAGTGAAGCACAGTTGGGTGACGAGCAGTACTTC,CASSEAQLGDEQYF
TRBV9,TRBJ2-1,NA,NA,TGTGCCAGCAGCGTAGGTAGGGGGGGATACAATGAGCAGTTCTTC,CASSVGRGGYNEQFF
TRBV11-2,TRBJ1-1,NA,NA,TGTGCCAGCACCCGGGGGGTGGGGGAGGGTTGGGCTTTCTTT,CASTRGVGEGWAFF
TRBV30,TRBJ2-4,once,TRBD1,TGTGCCTGGAGTGTACTCCACCATGGACAGGGGAAAAACATTCAGTACTTC,CAWSVLHHGQGKNIQYF
TRBV12-2,TRBJ1-2,NA,NA,TGTGCAAGTCGCTTAGAGGGAAAAAGGACAGGGACCAACTATGGCTACACCTTC,CASRLEGKRTGTNYGYTF
TRBV27,TRBJ1-4,NA,NA,TGTGCCAGCAGTTTCCAAGGAGCAACTAATGAAAAACTGTTTTTT,CASSFQGATNEKLFF
TRBV30,TRBJ1-6,NA,TRBD1,TGTGCCTGGAGTGAAAGGGGGCGGTTTTGGTCACCCCTCCACTTT,CAWSERGRFWSPLHF